This TCR beta chain was documented in a study of type 1 regulatory T cells. Overall study context: This in vitro CD4 product, T-allo10, is enriched for Tr1 cells and alloantigen-specific.

CDR3 length: 15 residues. V shed 5 bases, J shed 4 bases, and the junction held 6 bases outside the gene matches. The germline V gene has CDR1 ENHRY and CDR2 SYGVKD. TCRdb itself ran the reads through MiXCR, one entry per CDR3 protein. The data contain tens of thousands of distinct CDR3 sequences, roughly 50% of them singletons. For this clonotype: What it binds is unknown.

Sequenced input: cultured T cells, either the whole culture or a sorted T cell fraction (not recorded which). The clonotype comes from a human donor in good health. V and J are TRBV10-3 and TRBJ2-7; 12 nucleotides align to TRBD2. CDR3 sequence (DNA): TGTGCCATCAGTCGGCTAGCGGGGGGGGAGTACGAGCAGTACTTC. Translation: CAISRLAGGEYEQYF.